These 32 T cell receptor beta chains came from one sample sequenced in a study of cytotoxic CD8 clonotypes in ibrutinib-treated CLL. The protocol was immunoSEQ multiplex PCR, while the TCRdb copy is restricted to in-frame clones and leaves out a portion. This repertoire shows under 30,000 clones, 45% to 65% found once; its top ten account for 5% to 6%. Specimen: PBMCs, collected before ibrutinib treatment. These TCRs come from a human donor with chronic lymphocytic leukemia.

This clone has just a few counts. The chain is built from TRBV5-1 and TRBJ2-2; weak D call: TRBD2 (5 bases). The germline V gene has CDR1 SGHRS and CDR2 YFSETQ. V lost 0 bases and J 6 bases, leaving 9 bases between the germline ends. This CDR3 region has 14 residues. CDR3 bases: TGCGCCAGCAGCTTGGTATCGGGGTCCGGGGAGCTGTTTTTT. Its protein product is CASSLVSGSGELFF. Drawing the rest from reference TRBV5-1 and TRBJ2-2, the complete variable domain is KAGVTQTPRYLIKTRGQQVTLSCSPISGHRSVSWYQQTPGQGLQFLFEYFSETQRNKGNFPGRFSGRQFSNSRSEMNVSTLELGDSALYLCASSLVSGSGELFFGEGSRLTVL.

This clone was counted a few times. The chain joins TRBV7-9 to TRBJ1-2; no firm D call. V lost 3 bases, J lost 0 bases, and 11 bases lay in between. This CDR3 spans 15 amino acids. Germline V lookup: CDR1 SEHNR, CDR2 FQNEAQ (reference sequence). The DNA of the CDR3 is TGTGCCAGCAGCTTTTCGTGGGTATCTAACTATGGCTACACCTTC. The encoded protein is CASSFSWVSNYGYTF.

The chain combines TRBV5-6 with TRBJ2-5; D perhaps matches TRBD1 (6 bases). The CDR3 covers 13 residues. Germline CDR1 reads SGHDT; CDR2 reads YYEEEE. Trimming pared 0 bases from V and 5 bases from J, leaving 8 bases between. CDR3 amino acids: CASSLGGPETQYF. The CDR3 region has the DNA TGTGCCAGCAGCTTGGGGGGGCCGGAGACCCAGTACTTC.

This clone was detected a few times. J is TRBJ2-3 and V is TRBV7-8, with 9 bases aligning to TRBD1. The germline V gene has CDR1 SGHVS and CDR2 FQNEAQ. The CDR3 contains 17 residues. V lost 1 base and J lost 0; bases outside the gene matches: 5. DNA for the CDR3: TGTGCCAGCAGCTTAGTCCGGACAGGGGTCAGCACAGATACGCAGTATTTT. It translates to CASSLVRTGVSTDTQYF.

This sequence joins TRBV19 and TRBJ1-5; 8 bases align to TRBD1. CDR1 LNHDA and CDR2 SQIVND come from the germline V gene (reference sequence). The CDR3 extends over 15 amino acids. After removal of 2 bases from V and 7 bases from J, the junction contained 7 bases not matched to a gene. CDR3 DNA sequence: TGTGCCAGTAGTATACCCCGGACAGGGATGCAGCCCCAGCATTTT. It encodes CASSIPRTGMQPQHF. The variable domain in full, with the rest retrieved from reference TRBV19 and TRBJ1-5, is DGGITQSPKYLFRKEGQNVTLSCEQNLNHDAMYWYRQDPGQGLRLIYYSQIVNDFQKGDIAEGYSVSREKKESFPLTVTSAQKNPTAFYLCASSIPRTGMQPQHFGDGTRLSIL.

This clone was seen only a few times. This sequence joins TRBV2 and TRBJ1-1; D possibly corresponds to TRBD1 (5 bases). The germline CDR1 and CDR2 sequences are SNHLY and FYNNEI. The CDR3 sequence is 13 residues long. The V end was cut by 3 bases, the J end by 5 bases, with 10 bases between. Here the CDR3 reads CASSDAGGTEAFF. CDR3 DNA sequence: TGTGCCAGCAGTGATGCTGGGGGGACTGAAGCTTTCTTT.

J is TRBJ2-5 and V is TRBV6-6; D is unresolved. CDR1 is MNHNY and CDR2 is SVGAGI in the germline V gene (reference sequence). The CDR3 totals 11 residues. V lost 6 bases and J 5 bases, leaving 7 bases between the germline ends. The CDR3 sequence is CASSKYETQYF. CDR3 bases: TGTGCCAGCAGCAAATACGAGACCCAGTACTTC.

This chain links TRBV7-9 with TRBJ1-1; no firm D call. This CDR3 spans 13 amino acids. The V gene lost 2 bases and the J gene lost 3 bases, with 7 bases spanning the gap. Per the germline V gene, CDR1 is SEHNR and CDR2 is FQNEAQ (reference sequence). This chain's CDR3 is CASSLFEYTEAFF. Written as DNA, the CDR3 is TGTGCCAGCAGCTTATTTGAGTACACTGAAGCTTTCTTT.

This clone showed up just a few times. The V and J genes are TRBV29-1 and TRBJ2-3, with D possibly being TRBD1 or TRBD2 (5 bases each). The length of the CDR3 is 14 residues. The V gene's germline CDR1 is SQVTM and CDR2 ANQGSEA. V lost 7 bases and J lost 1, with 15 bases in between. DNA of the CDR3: TGCAGCGCCGCGACGCCGGGACGCACAGATACGCAGTATTTT. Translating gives CSAATPGRTDTQYF.

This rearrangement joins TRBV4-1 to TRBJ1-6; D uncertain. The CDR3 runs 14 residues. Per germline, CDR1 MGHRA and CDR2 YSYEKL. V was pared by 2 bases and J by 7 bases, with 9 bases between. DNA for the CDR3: TGCGCCAGCAGCCAAACCCGTCCGAATTCACCCCTCCACTTT. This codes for CASSQTRPNSPLHF.

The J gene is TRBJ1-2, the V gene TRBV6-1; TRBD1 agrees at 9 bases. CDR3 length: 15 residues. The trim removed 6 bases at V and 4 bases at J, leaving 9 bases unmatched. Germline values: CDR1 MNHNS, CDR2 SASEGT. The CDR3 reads CASRSGTGRGYGYTF. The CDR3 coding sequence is TGTGCCAGCAGATCCGGGACAGGGCGCGGCTATGGCTACACCTTC.

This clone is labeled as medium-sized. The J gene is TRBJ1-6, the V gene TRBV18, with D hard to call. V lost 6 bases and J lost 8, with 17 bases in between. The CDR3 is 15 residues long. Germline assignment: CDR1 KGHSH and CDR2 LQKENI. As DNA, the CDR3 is TGTGCCAGCTCCTCTCCCAGGACGAGTTATTCACCCCTCCACTTT. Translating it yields CASSSPRTSYSPLHF.

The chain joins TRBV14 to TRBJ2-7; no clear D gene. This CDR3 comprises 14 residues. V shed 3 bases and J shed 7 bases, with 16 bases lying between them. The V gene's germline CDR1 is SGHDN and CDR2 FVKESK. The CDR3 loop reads CASSHRGVTREQYF. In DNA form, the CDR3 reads TGTGCCAGCAGCCACCGAGGAGTTACACGGGAGCAGTACTTC.

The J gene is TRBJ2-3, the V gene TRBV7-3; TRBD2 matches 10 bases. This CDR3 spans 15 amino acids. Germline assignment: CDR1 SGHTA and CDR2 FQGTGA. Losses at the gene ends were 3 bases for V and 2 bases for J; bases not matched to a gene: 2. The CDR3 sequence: CASSFGLADTDTQYF. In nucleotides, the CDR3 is TGTGCCAGCAGCTTCGGACTAGCGGACACAGATACGCAGTATTTT.

CDR3 in DNA: TGTGCCAGCAGCTTGGGGGGCCTAGCGGGTCCCTACGAGCAGTACTTC. Protein product: CASSLGGLAGPYEQYF. The J gene is TRBJ2-7, the V gene TRBV5-4; 8 bases align to TRBD2. Germline CDR1 and CDR2: SGHNT and YYREEE (reference sequence). This CDR3 spans 16 amino acids. The ends lost 0 bases at V and 2 bases at J; junction bases unmatched: 7.

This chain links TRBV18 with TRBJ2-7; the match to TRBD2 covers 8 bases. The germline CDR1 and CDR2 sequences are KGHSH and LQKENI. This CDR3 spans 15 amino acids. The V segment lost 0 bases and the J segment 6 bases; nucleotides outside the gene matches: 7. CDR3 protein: CASSPPKGLGSEQYF. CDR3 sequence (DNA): TGTGCCAGCTCACCACCCAAGGGACTAGGGTCCGAGCAGTACTTC.

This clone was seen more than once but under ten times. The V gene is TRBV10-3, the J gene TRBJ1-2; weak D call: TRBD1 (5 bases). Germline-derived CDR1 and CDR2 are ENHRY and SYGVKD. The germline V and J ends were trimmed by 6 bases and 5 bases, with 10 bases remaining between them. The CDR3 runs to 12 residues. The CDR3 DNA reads TGTGCCATCAGGGGGCGAGGGTATGGCTACACCTTC. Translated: CAIRGRGYGYTF.

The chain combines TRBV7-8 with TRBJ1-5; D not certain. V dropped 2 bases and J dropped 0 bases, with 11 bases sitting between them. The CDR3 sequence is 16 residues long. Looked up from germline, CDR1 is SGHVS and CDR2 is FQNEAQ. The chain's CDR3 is CASSLMAGNSNQPQHF. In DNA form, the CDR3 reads TGTGCCAGCAGCTTAATGGCCGGAAATAGCAATCAGCCCCAGCATTTT.

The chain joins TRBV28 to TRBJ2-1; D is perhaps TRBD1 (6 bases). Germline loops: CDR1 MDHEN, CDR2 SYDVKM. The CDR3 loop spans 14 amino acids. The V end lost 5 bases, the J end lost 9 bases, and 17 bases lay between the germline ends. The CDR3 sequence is CASSPPSMDSEQFF. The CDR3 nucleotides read TGTGCCAGCAGTCCCCCGTCCATGGACAGTGAGCAGTTCTTC.

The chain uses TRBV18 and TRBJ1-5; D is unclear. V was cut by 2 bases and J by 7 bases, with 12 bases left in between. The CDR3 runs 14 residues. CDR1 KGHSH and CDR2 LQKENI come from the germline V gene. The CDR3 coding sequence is TGTGCCAGCTCACCAGAGGAAGGGATCCAGCCCCAGCATTTT. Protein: CASSPEEGIQPQHF.

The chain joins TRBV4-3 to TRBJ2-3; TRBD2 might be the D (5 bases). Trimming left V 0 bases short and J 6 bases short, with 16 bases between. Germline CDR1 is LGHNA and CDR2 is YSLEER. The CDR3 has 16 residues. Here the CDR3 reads CASSQDPGRPGDTQYF. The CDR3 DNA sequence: TGCGCCAGCAGCCAAGATCCGGGAAGACCCGGGGATACGCAGTATTTT.

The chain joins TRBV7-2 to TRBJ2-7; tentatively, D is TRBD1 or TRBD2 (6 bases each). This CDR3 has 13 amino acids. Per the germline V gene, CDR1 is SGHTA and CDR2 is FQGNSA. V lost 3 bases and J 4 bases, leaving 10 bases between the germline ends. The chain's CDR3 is CASSLLGGYEQYF. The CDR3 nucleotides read TGTGCCAGCAGCTTGCTAGGGGGGTACGAGCAGTACTTC.

CDR3 loop: CASSEWRGTGELFF. The CDR3 DNA follows: TGCGCCAGCAGTGAGTGGCGAGGTACCGGGGAGCTGTTTTTT. The genes are TRBV10-1 and TRBJ2-2, with D uncertain. This CDR3 is built from 14 residues. With 1 base removed from V and 5 bases from J, the gap between germline ends came to 8 bases. Germline V CDR1 and CDR2: WNHNN, SYGVQD (reference sequence).

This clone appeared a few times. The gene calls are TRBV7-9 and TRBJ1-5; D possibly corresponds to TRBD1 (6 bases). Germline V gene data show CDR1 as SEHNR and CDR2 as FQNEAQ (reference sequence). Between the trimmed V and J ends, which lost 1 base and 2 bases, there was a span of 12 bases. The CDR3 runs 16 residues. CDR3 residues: CASSLVSGAGNQPQHF. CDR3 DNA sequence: TGTGCCAGCAGCTTAGTATCAGGGGCGGGCAATCAGCCCCAGCATTTT.

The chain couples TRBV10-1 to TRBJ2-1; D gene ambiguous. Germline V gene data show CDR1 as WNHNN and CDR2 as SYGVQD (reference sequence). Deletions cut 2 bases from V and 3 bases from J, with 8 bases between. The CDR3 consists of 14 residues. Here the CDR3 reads CASSERQNYNEQFF. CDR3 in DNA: TGCGCCAGCAGTGAGAGGCAGAACTACAATGAGCAGTTCTTC.

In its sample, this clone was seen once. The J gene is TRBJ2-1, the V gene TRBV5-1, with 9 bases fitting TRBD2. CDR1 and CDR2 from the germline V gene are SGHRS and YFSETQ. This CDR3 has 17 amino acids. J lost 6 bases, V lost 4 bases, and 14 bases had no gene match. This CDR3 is CASSATPWGLALNEQFF. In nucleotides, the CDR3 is TGCGCCAGCAGCGCAACCCCTTGGGGACTAGCTCTCAATGAGCAGTTCTTC.

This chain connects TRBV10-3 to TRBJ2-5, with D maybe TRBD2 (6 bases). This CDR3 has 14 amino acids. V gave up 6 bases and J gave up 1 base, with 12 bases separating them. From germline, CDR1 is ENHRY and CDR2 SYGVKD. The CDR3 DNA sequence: TGTGCCATCAGCGCCGGGGGAGGCCAAGAGACCCAGTACTTC. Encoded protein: CAISAGGGQETQYF.

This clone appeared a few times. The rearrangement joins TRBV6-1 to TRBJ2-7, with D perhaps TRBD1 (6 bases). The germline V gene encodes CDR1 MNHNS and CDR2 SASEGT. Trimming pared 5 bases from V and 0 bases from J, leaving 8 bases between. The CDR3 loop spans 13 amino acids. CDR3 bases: TGTGCCAGCAGTTGGGACACCTCCTACGAGCAGTACTTC. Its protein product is CASSWDTSYEQYF.

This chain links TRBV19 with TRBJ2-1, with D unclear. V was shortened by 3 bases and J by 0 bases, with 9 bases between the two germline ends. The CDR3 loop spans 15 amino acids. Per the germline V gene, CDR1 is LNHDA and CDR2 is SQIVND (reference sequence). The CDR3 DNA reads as TGTGCCAGTAGTATCTGGGGTAACTCCTACAATGAGCAGTTCTTC. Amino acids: CASSIWGNSYNEQFF.

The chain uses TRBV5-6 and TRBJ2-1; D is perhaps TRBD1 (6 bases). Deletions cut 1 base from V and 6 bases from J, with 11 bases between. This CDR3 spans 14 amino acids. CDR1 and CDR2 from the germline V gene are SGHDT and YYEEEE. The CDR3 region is CASSLTGYGNEQFF. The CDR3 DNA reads TGTGCCAGCAGCTTGACAGGGTACGGCAATGAGCAGTTCTTC.

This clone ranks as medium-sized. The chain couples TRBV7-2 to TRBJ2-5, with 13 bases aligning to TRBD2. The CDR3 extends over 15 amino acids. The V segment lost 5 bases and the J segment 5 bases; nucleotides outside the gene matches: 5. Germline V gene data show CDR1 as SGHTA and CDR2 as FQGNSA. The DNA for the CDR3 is TGTGCCAGCAGCCCGGCGGGACTAGCGGGGGAGACCCAGTACTTC. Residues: CASSPAGLAGETQYF.

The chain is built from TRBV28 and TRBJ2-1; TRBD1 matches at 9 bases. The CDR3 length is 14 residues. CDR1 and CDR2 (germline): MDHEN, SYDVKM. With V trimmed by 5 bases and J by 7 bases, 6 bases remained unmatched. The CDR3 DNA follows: TGTGCCAGCAGTCGGGACAGGGATGGTAATGAGCAGTTCTTC. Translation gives CASSRDRDGNEQFF.